This paragraph covers one TCR beta chain sequence. No cognate antigen has been identified for it. Per-nucleotide qualities are absent, and no much larger clonotype sits a single base away. These data are taken from a study of brain metastases from non-small cell lung cancer (dated by TCRdb to between 2017 and 2020). Some background on the complete study: In non-small-cell lung cancer patients, the researchers characterized the immune microenvironment of brain metastases and primary tumors that had been resected as matched pairs.

The library was built by means of the immunoSEQ multiplex PCR assay. Alongside a 770-gene immune expression panel, the team sequenced the T-cell receptor beta chain repertoire. Here the immuneACCESS table is served through TCRdb, limited to in-frame sequences with V and J called. Missing clones are a known gap in these copies; in checked studies unresolved V genes cover under half, and the rest lacks a known reason. The sample table records thousands of clones; over 80% of these occur just once. Around 4.1% of the sample is in the top ten clones. A total of 30 to 50 patients with non-small-cell lung cancer that had been surgically resected, each with specimens from both a primary tumor and a brain metastasis, made up the cohort. The tumor specimens used were formalin-fixed, paraffin-embedded tissues taken from archives. From cysteine to phenylalanine, the CDR3 is 16 amino acids long. Here the CDR3 DNA is all that survives: 48 bases in frame from base 1. The germline V gene gives CDR1 as MNHEY and CDR2 as SVGAGI. Germline trimming: 0 bases from V, 4 bases from J; junction bases outside gene matches: 2.

The study at large found these results: Lower T-cell infiltration was exhibited by brain metastases compared with primary tumors (P < 0.001). Compared with the matched primary tumors, T-cell clones appeared to be expanded in approximately 70% of brain metastases. TCR repertoires were found to be largely shared between paired brain metastases and primary tumors, although sparse T-cell densities were observed in the brain metastases.

The specimen sequenced was primary lung tumor tissue. Sample cell subset or site, as interpreted from the label and publication: primary lung tumor paired with brain metastasis. The receptor chain draws on TRBV6-5 and TRBJ2-2; 10 central bases correspond to TRBD1. This TCR derives from a donor aged 40 or over with non-small cell lung cancer. The CDR3 reads CASSYSGTGVTGELFF. The DNA reads TGTGCCAGCAGTTACTCAGGGACAGGGGTCACCGGGGAGCTGTTTTTT.